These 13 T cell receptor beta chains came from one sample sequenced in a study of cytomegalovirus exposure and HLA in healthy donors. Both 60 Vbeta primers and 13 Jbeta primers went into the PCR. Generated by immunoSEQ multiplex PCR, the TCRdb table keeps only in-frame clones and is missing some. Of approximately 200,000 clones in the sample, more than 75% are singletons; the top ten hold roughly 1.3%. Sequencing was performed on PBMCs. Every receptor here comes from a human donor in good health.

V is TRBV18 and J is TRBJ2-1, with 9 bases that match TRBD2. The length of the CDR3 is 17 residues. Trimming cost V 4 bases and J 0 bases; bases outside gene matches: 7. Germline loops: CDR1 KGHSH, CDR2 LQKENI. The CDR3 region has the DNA TGTGCCAGCTCACAGACTAGCGGAGGTAGCTCCTACAATGAGCAGTTCTTC. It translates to CASSQTSGGSSYNEQFF.

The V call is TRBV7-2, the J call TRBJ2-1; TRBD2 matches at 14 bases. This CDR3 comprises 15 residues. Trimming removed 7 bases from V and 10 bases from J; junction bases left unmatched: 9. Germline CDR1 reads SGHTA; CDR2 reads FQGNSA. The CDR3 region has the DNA TGTGCCAGCACCCAGGGACTAGCGGGAGTAGGCGAGCAGTTCTTC. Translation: CASTQGLAGVGEQFF.

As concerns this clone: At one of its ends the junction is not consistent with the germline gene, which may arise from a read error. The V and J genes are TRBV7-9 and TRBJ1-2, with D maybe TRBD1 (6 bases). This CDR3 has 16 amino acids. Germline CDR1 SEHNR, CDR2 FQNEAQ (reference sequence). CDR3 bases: TGTTCCAGCAGCTTGAGGGACAAGGGGCCGCCAAGAGGCTACACCTTC. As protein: CSSSLRDKGPPRGYTF.

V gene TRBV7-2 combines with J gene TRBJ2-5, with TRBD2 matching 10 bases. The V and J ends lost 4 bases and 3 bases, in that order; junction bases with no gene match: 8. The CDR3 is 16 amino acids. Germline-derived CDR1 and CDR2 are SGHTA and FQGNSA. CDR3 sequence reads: CASSSHPSGRKETQYF. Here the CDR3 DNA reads TGTGCCAGCAGCTCCCACCCTAGCGGGAGAAAAGAGACCCAGTACTTC.

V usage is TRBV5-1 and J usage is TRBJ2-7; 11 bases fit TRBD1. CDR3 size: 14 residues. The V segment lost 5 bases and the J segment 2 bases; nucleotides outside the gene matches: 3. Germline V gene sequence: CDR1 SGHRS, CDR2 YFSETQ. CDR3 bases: TGCGCCAGCAGTTGGACAGGGGGCCCCTACGAGCAGTACTTC. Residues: CASSWTGGPYEQYF. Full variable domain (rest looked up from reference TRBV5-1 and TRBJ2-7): KAGVTQTPRYLIKTRGQQVTLSCSPISGHRSVSWYQQTPGQGLQFLFEYFSETQRNKGNFPGRFSGRQFSNSRSEMNVSTLELGDSALYLCASSWTGGPYEQYFGPGTRLTVT.

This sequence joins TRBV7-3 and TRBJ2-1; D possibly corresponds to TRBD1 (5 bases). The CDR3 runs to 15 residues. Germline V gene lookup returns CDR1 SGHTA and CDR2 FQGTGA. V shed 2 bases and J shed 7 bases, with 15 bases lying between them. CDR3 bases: TGTGCCAGCAGCTTAGTCGCAGGACACGAGAATGAGCAGTTCTTC. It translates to CASSLVAGHENEQFF.

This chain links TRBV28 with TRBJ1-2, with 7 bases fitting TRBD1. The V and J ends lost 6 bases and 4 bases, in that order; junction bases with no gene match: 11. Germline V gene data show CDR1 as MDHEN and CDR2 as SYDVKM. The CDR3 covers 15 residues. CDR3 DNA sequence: TGTGCCAGCAGACCCGGGACAGCCCATCCCTATGGCTACACCTTC. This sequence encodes CASRPGTAHPYGYTF.

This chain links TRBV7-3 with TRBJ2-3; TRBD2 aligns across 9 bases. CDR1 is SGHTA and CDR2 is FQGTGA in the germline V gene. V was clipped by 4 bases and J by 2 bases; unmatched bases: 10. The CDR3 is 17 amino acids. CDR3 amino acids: CASSSISTSGHTDTQYF. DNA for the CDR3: TGTGCCAGCAGCTCCATCTCGACTAGCGGCCACACAGATACGCAGTATTTT.

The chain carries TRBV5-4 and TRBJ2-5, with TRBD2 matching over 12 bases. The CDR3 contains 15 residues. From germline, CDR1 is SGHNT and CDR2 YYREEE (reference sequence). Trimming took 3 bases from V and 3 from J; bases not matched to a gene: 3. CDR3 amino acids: CASSSWTSGKETQYF. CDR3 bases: TGTGCCAGCAGCTCCTGGACTAGCGGGAAAGAGACCCAGTACTTC.

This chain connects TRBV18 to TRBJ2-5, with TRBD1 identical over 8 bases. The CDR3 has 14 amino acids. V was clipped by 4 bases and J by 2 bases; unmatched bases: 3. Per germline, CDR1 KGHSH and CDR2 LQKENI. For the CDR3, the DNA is TGTGCCAGCTCACTGACAGGGGTACAAGAGACCCAGTACTTC. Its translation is CASSLTGVQETQYF. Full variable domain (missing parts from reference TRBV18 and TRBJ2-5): NAGVMQNPRHLVRRRGQEARLRCSPMKGHSHVYWYRQLPEEGLKFMVYLQKENIIDESGMPKERFSAEFPKEGPSILRIQQVVRGDSAAYFCASSLTGVQETQYFGPGTRLLVL.

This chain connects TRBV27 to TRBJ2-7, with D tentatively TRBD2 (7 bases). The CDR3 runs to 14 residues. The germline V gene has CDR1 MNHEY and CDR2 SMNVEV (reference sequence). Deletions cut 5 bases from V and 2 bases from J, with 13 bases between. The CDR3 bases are TGTGCCAGCAGTCTGGGAGGGGGTCCCTACGAGCAGTACTTC. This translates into CASSLGGGPYEQYF.

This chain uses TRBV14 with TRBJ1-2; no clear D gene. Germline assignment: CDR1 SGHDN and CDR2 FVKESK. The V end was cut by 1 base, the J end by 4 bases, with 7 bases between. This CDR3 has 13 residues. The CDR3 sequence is CASSQGVLYGYTF. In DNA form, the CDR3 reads TGTGCCAGCAGCCAAGGTGTTCTCTATGGCTACACCTTC.

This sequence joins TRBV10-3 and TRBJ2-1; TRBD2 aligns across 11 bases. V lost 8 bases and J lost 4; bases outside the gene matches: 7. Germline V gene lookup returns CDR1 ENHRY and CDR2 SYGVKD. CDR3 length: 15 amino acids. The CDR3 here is CAIRGGTSGYNEQFF. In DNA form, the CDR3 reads TGTGCCATCCGAGGTGGGACTAGCGGATACAATGAGCAGTTCTTC.